Each of the 19 T cell receptor delta chains below was sequenced from the same sample in a study of gamma-delta chains in newborns, infants, children. TCRdb applied CATT to the reads for clone calling. The sample has 1,500 to 2,500 delta-chain clones; about 3% are singletons. Sequenced material: blood. The source of these receptors is a child in good health.

This clone is large within its sample. CDR3: CACDTVLGDPRASTDKLIF. The CDR3, as DNA: TGTGCCTGTGACACCGTACTGGGGGATCCACGGGCCAGCACCGATAAACTCATCTTT. This sequence joins TRDV2 and TRDJ1; 10 bases are shared with TRDD3. V trimming: 0 bases; J trimming: 1 base; junction bases outside the gene matches: 13. The length of the CDR3 is 19 residues. The germline CDR1 and CDR2 sequences are GEAIGNYY and EKD.

By sample fraction, this clone is large. Different DNA sequences within this sample yield the same CDR3. The V gene is TRDV2, the J gene TRDJ1; 9 nucleotides line up with TRDD3. Germline loops: CDR1 GEAIGNYY, CDR2 EKD. This CDR3 region has 18 residues. V was pared by 4 bases and J by 0 bases, with 14 bases of the junction left unmatched. The DNA of the CDR3 is TGTGCCTGTGATTTTCTTCGTACTGGGGGACCCCACACCGATAAACTCATCTTT. It codes for CACDFLRTGGPHTDKLIF.

This clone has only a few counts. A much larger clone differs from this one at a single base, so this may be a read error. Other DNA variants within this sample encode the same CDR3. The chain is built from TRDV2 and TRDJ1, with TRDD3 matching 8 bases. The CDR3 runs 17 residues. Germline CDR1 is GEAIGNYY and CDR2 is EKD. CDR3 loop: CACDRLGAPEYTDKLIF. CDR3 sequence (DNA): TGTGCCTGTGACCGACTGGGGGCCCCCGAGTACACCGATAAACTCATCTTC.

This clone was counted a few times. This may arise from a read error, as a much more abundant clone is one base away. The chain employs TRDV2 and TRDJ1; a weak D match, TRDD2 (6 bases). Germline lookup yields CDR1 GEAIGNYY and CDR2 EKD. The CDR3 runs to 14 residues. CDR3 region: CARDVLPGNDKLIF. In DNA form, the CDR3 reads TGTGCCCGTGATGTCCTTCCCGGGAACGATAAACTCATCTTT.

In the case of this clone: It may be a read error: a sequence one base away is much more abundant. The genes are TRDV2 and TRDJ1; 10 bases line up with TRDD3. Germline values: CDR1 GEAIGNYY, CDR2 EKD. This CDR3 has 18 residues. CDR3 residues: CARDTVTITGGFPDKLIF. The CDR3 bases are TGTGCCCGTGACACCGTTACCATTACTGGGGGATTCCCCGATAAACTCATCTTT.

Details on this clone: This likely stems from a read error, as it lies one base from a far larger clone. The V gene corresponds to TRDV2; no J gene was called; the DNA was not compared with TRDD3, the D call given in the table. This CDR3 has 13 residues. Germline V CDR1 and CDR2: GEAIGNYY, EKD. CDR3 amino acids: CACDTVGGDKLIF. The CDR3 DNA follows: TGTGCCTGTGACACGGTTGGGGGCGATAAACTCATCTTC.

Details on this clone: This could be a read error, since a much larger clone is one nucleotide away. V is TRDV2 and J is TRDJ1; a possible D gene is TRDD3 (6 bases). CDR3 length: 20 amino acids. Germline loops: CDR1 GEAIGNYY, CDR2 EKD. The CDR3 loop reads CACYTIVGGTGASNTDKLIF. In nucleotides, the CDR3 is TGTGCCTGTTACACGATCGTGGGGGGTACTGGAGCAAGTAACACCGATAAACTCATCTTT.

This clone was seen a few times. This may come from a read error, since a much larger clone is one base off. Other DNA sequences in the same sample also yield this CDR3. V and J are TRDV2 and TRDJ1, with a weak D call TRDD3 (6 bases). This CDR3 is 18 amino acids long. V shed 4 bases and J shed 0 bases, with 23 bases lying between them. Germline lookup yields CDR1 GEAIGNYY and CDR2 EKD. In DNA, the CDR3 is TGTGCCTGTGATTTTCTTCGTACCGGGGGACCCCACACCGATAAACTCATCTTT. Amino acid sequence: CACDFLRTGGPHTDKLIF.

Only a few counts were recorded for this clone. Just one base apart from a much larger clone, this may be a read error. This sample also contains other DNA sequences that code for the same CDR3. CDR3 in amino acids: CACDPVLGDMLRGKLIF. CDR3 bases: TGTGCCTGTGACCCCGTACTGGGGGATATGTTACGCGGTAAGCTCATCTTT. The chain has TRDV2 and TRDJ1; 11 bases map to TRDD3. Germline lookup yields CDR1 GEAIGNYY and CDR2 EKD. This CDR3 spans 17 amino acids. V lost 3 bases to trimming and J lost 11 bases; unmatched junction nucleotides: 19.

In this sample, this clone turned up a few times. This clone may be a read error of a much larger clone one base away. Other DNA sequences in this sample translate to the same CDR3. The chain is built from TRDV3 and TRDJ1; D not resolved. This CDR3 has 19 amino acids. Trimming took off 2 bases at V and 0 bases at J, with 28 bases between the two ends. Germline assignment: CDR1 TVYSNPD and CDR2 GDNSRS (reference sequence). CDR3: CAFPSKDLYSQEYTDKLIF. CDR3 sequence (DNA): TGTGCCTTTCCCTCCAAAGACTTGTACTCCCAAGAGTACACCGATAAACTCATCTTT.

The table lists this clone with a few counts. A much larger clone lies a single base off, so this may be a read error. The sample has other DNA sequences that encode this CDR3 too. This rearrangement joins TRDV1 to TRDJ1; possibly TRDD2 or TRDD3 for D (8 bases each). The V gene's germline CDR1 is TSWWSYY and CDR2 QGS. The CDR3 covers 19 residues. In DNA, the CDR3 is TGTGCCCTTGGGGTAGGCCTTCCTAGTACTGGGGGGTTTACCGATAAACTCATCTTT. Translated: CALGVGLPSTGGFTDKLIF.

There are a few counts of this clone. Just one base apart from a much larger clone, this may be a read error. V gene TRDV2 combines with J gene TRDJ1, with 9 bases identical to TRDD3. Unmatched junction bases numbered 14, after V lost 3 bases and J lost 1 base. The germline CDR1 and CDR2 sequences are GEAIGNYY and EKD. This CDR3 is built from 18 residues. CDR3 in amino acids: CACDPSGIRGEGTDKLIF. The CDR3, as DNA: TGTGCCTGTGACCCGTCGGGGATACGGGGAGAGGGCACCGATAAACTCATCTTT.

A remark on this clone: A much larger clonotype is one base distant, so this may be a read error. The chain has TRDV2 and TRDJ1; 8 bases are a match to TRDD3. The CDR3 runs to 18 residues. Germline values: CDR1 GEAIGNYY, CDR2 EKD. CDR3 protein: CARDTLGILGANTDKLIF. The CDR3 DNA is TGTGCCCGTGACACCCTAGGGATACTGGGGGCCAACACCGATAAACTCATCTTT.

This clone came up a few times. A read error is the likely source, as a far larger clone sits one nucleotide away. The chain recombines TRDV2 with TRDJ1; 7 nucleotides agree with TRDD3. Germline V gene data show CDR1 as GEAIGNYY and CDR2 as EKD. This CDR3 comprises 17 residues. The CDR3 here is CACVTVPSTGAFDKLIF. Written as DNA, the CDR3 is TGTGCCTGTGTCACCGTTCCGAGTACTGGGGCTTTCGATAAACTCATCTTT.

This clone was recorded a few times. A far larger clone lies a single base away; this is likely a read error. V and J are TRDV2 and TRDJ3; 7 bases align to TRDD3. This CDR3 spans 18 amino acids. The V and J ends lost 1 base and 2 bases, in that order; junction bases with no gene match: 7. Germline V gene lookup returns CDR1 GEAIGNYY and CDR2 EKD. CDR3 coding DNA: TGTGCCTGTGACACTACTGGGGCCAGCCCCTGGGACACCCGACAGATGTTTTTC. It is translated as CACDTTGASPWDTRQMFF.

In its sample, this clone ranks as large (0.1 to 1%). The V call is TRDV2, the J call TRDJ1; possible D gene TRDD3, 5 bases. Germline lookup yields CDR1 GEAIGNYY and CDR2 EKD. The CDR3 length is 20 residues. The ends were cut back, 0 bases at V and 3 bases at J, with 28 bases in the middle. The CDR3 here is CACDTIPLGIREGSADKLIF. CDR3 coding DNA: TGTGCCTGTGACACCATCCCACTAGGGATCCGAGAGGGGTCGGCCGATAAACTCATCTTT.

About this clone itself: This likely traces to a read error, being one base from a far larger clone. The J gene was not called, though the V gene is TRDV2. Germline V gene lookup returns CDR1 GEAIGNYY and CDR2 EKD. The CDR3 has 12 residues. In DNA, the CDR3 is TGTGCCTGTGACGCCGGGGCTCGGAGGGTCATCTTT. Its protein product is CACDAGARRVIF.

This clone has just a few counts. Additional DNA sequences in this sample encode the identical CDR3. The CDR3 region is CACDSLLGDTLHTDKLIF. The CDR3 DNA is TGTGCCTGTGACTCTTTACTGGGGGATACGCTACACACCGATAAACTCATCTTT. This chain joins TRDV2 and TRDJ1; TRDD3 matches at 13 bases. The junction had 9 bases not matched to a gene; V was cut back by 3 bases and J by 0 bases. CDR3 length: 18 residues. Germline V gene lookup returns CDR1 GEAIGNYY and CDR2 EKD.

In its sample, this clone was seen a few times. One junction end disagrees with the germline gene, perhaps due to a read error. The J gene is TRDJ1, the V gene TRDV2, with 11 bases identical to TRDD3. The CDR3 runs 20 residues. The germline V gene has CDR1 GEAIGNYY and CDR2 EKD. CDR3 sequence: CACDTIRLGDTEIYSDKPIF. Here the CDR3 DNA reads TGTGCCTGTGACACCATAAGATTGGGGGATACGGAGATATACTCCGATAAACCCATCTTT.